This T cell receptor beta chain originates from a study of PD-1 blockade in classical Hodgkin lymphoma. Each patient's relapse followed autologous stem cell transplantation, and brentuximab vedotin exposure varied. V lost 4 bases, J lost 5 bases, and 17 bases lay in between. The CDR3 has 15 residues. Germline assignment: CDR1 SNHLY and CDR2 FYNNEI. Sequencing used immunoSEQ multiplex PCR; TCRdb keeps in-frame clones, though not all of them. The sample includes tens of thousands of clones, 89% of them seen just once. The sequence was obtained from a human donor with classical Hodgkin lymphoma. The source material was peripheral blood mononuclear cells (PBMCs), sampled before the second cycle of nivolumab. The chain couples TRBV2 to TRBJ2-5; the D gene is possibly TRBD1 (5 bases). The CDR3 nucleotides are TGTGCCAGCAGTGTTGTTGGAAGGGGTGGGGAGACCCAGTACTTC. This gives the protein CASSVVGRGGETQYF.